Shown below are 12 T cell receptor beta chains from a single sample sequenced in a study of regulatory T cells in long-lasting Graves disease. Investigators prepared the TCR beta libraries by applying iRepertoire HTBI primers and Arm-PCR of CDR3 regions. MiXCR, run by TCRdb on the multiplex PCR reads, gives a single entry per CDR3 protein. The repertoire includes roughly 560,000 distinct CDR3 sequences, about 16% of them detected once, and more than 20% sits in the top ten. Described time point: newly diagnosed GD, antithyroid drugs for less than 3 months. There was RNA extracted from PBMCs, and the TCR library was made from it. The sample also formed part of further work on T cells in Graves' hyperthyroidism and ophthalmopathy.

Sequencing was performed on peripheral blood mononuclear cells (PBMCs), taken at new diagnosis, from a patient treated with antithyroid drugs. The receptors originated from a woman aged 35-65 years with Graves disease.

To note about this clonotype: A far larger clone is one base from this, pointing to a likely read error. The chain uses TRBV2 and TRBJ2-1; the D gene could be TRBD1 or TRBD2 (7 bases each). The CDR3 is made up of 14 amino acids. V was pared by 2 bases and J by 10 bases, with 15 bases between. The germline gives CDR1 SNHLY, CDR2 FYNNEI. CDR3 amino acids: CASSERQGGHEQFF. The CDR3 DNA reads TGTGCCAGCAGTGAACGACAGGGAGGGCACGAGCAGTTCTTC.

The chain carries TRBV20-1 and TRBJ1-2; no definite D call. CDR3 length: 12 residues. Germline values: CDR1 DFQATT, CDR2 SNEGSKA (reference sequence). V was cut by 4 bases and J by 4 bases, with 10 bases left in between. The CDR3 nucleotides are TGCAGTGCTACAACACCGCCCTATGGCTACACCTTC. It encodes CSATTPPYGYTF.

With respect to this clonotype: A much larger clone differs by one base, so this may be a read error. V gene TRBV11-2 combines with J gene TRBJ1-3; D is ambiguous. Per the germline V gene, CDR1 is SGHAT and CDR2 is FQNNGV. V lost 1 base to trimming and J lost 2 bases, with 15 bases between them. CDR3 length equals 17 residues. CDR3: CASSLGETPFPGNTIYF. The CDR3 region has the DNA TGTGCCAGCAGCTTAGGTGAAACTCCCTTCCCTGGAAACACCATATATTTT. Based on the CDR3 plus reference TRBV11-2 and TRBJ1-3, the full variable domain is EAGVAQSPRYKIIEKRQSVAFWCNPISGHATLYWYQQILGQGPKLLIQFQNNGVVDDSQLPKDRFSAERLKGVDSTLKIQPAKLEDSAVYLCASSLGETPFPGNTIYFGEGSWLTVV.

This clonotype was counted a few times. J is TRBJ2-7 and V is TRBV18, with D tentatively TRBD2 (5 bases). The CDR3 sequence is 14 residues long. Trimming shortened V by 6 bases and J by 3 bases, and 15 bases separated the two germline ends. Germline-derived CDR1 and CDR2 are KGHSH and LQKENI. Here the CDR3 DNA reads TGTGCCAGCTCTGGTGGGAGAACGAACTACGAGCAGTACTTC. Amino acids: CASSGGRTNYEQYF.

The chain employs TRBV5-1 and TRBJ1-6, with unresolved D. The CDR3 covers 14 residues. V was clipped by 0 bases and J by 5 bases, with 6 bases between them. Germline assignment: CDR1 SGHRS and CDR2 YFSETQ. The CDR3 nucleotides read TGCGCCAGCAGCTTGGAACAGCATAATTCACCCCTCCACTTT. Translation gives CASSLEQHNSPLHF.

This clonotype was seen a handful of times. This chain connects TRBV18 to TRBJ2-1, with 7 nucleotides matching TRBD2. This CDR3 has 12 amino acids. Trimming at V came to 6 bases and at J to 7 bases, leaving 3 bases not matched to a gene. Germline CDR1 and CDR2: KGHSH and LQKENI. The CDR3 here is CASSKAGNEQFF. The CDR3 DNA sequence: TGTGCCAGCTCGAAAGCGGGAAATGAGCAGTTCTTC. The entire variable domain, with the rest obtained from reference TRBV18 and TRBJ2-1, is as follows: NAGVMQNPRHLVRRRGQEARLRCSPMKGHSHVYWYRQLPEEGLKFMVYLQKENIIDESGMPKERFSAEFPKEGPSILRIQQVVRGDSAAYFCASSKAGNEQFFGPGTRLTVL.

This clonotype was observed many times. The V and J genes are TRBV2 and TRBJ2-6, with no clear D. Trimming left V 2 bases short and J 0 bases short, with 2 bases between. The germline gives CDR1 SNHLY, CDR2 FYNNEI. CDR3 length equals 14 residues. The CDR3 coding sequence is TGTGCCAGCAGTGAACGCTCTGGGGCCAACGTCCTGACTTTC. Translated, it gives CASSERSGANVLTF.

The chain couples TRBV6-5 to TRBJ2-1; perhaps D is TRBD1 or TRBD2 (7 bases each). V lost 0 bases and J 5 bases, leaving 14 bases between the germline ends. Germline values: CDR1 MNHEY, CDR2 SVGAGI. This CDR3 spans 16 amino acids. The DNA of the CDR3 is TGTGCCAGCAGTTACTCGAGCGGGACAGACCACAATGAGCAGTTCTTC. This encodes CASSYSSGTDHNEQFF.

V gene TRBV7-9 combines with J gene TRBJ1-4, with 7 positions matching TRBD1. V was pared by 5 bases and J by 8 bases, with 5 bases of the junction left unmatched. CDR3 size: 13 residues. Germline V gene sequence: CDR1 SEHNR, CDR2 FQNEAQ (reference sequence). The CDR3 loop reads CASSTTGAEKLFF. CDR3 DNA: TGTGCCAGCAGCACCACAGGGGCGGAAAAACTGTTTTTT.

This clonotype was seen only a few times. This chain links TRBV5-5 with TRBJ1-1; D remains unclear. Germline CDR1 is SGHKS and CDR2 is YYEKEE (reference sequence). Trimming removed 0 bases at V and 5 bases at J, with 14 bases between. The CDR3 has 15 amino acids. The CDR3, as DNA: TGTGCCAGCAGCTTGGCCGGGAGGCTAGGAACTGAAGCTTTCTTT. This sequence encodes CASSLAGRLGTEAFF. Full variable domain (remainder filled in from reference TRBV5-5 and TRBJ1-1): DAGVTQSPTHLIKTRGQQVTLRCSPISGHKSVSWYQQVLGQGPQFIFQYYEKEERGRGNFPDRFSARQFPNYSSELNVNALLLGDSALYLCASSLAGRLGTEAFFGQGTRLTVV.

About this clonotype itself: One end of the junction varies from germline; a read error may be responsible. J is TRBJ1-4 and V is TRBV20-1, with TRBD1 matching 7 bases. CDR1 is DFQATT and CDR2 is SNEGSKA in the germline V gene (reference sequence). This CDR3 is built from 14 residues. CDR3 protein: CSAKAEGAKEKLFF. The CDR3 nucleotides are TGCAGTGCTAAAGCGGAGGGGGCTAAAGAAAAACTGTTTTTT.

The V gene is TRBV4-2, the J gene TRBJ2-1; 10 bases are shared with TRBD2. V gave up 4 bases and J gave up 10 bases; unmatched junction bases: 19. This CDR3 has 18 amino acids. The germline V gene has CDR1 LGHNA and CDR2 YNFKEQ. The CDR3 coding sequence is TGTGCCAGCAGCCGCAATCAGGGGCTAGCGGGGGCCCAGGGGGAGCAGTTCTTC. Its protein is CASSRNQGLAGAQGEQFF.